These T cell receptor beta chains were read from a single sample in a study of regulatory T cells in long-lasting Graves disease. TCRdb recomputed calls from the multiplex PCR reads with MiXCR, one row per CDR3 protein. The sample records 300,000 to 500,000 distinct CDR3 sequences, around 20% being singletons. The sample in question was peripheral blood mononuclear cells (PBMCs), obtained when the disease was refractory, from a patient treated with antithyroid drugs. Every receptor here comes from a female donor with Graves disease. The CDR3 runs from the conserved cysteine through the conserved F or W. D genes are given only for firm matches. For some rows the clone size is stated as once, few or many, or as a class when expanded; others skip it.

V: TRBV27; J: TRBJ1-2; D: .; size: many; DNA: TGTGCCAGCAGTTTCGGGCAGGGGAATATCTATGGCTACACCTTC; CDR3: CASSFGQGNIYGYTF
V: TRBV11-2; J: TRBJ2-3; D: .; size: many; DNA: TGTGCCAGCAGCTTATGGCCGAAAACTAGCACAGATACGCAGTATTTT; CDR3: CASSLWPKTSTDTQYF
V: TRBV5-1; J: TRBJ2-2; D: .; size: few; DNA: TGCGCCAGCAGCCGTGCAGGGGCGCTGGACACCGGGGAGCTGTTTTTT; CDR3: CASSRAGALDTGELFF
V: TRBV28; J: TRBJ2-2; D: .; size: many; DNA: TGTGCCAGCAGTTTGTCCGTCGGCGGGGAGCTGTTTTTT; CDR3: CASSLSVGGELFF
V: TRBV5-6; J: TRBJ2-2; D: .; size: .; DNA: TGTGCCAGCAGCTTGTTGCAGGGGAAGGAGCTGTTTTTT; CDR3: CASSLLQGKELFF
V: TRBV6-2/TRBV6-3; J: TRBJ2-5; D: TRBD2; size: many; DNA: TGTGCCAGCACCAAGGGTCGGCTAGCGGGATTATGGACCCAGTACTTC; CDR3: CASTKGRLAGLWTQYF
V: TRBV30; J: TRBJ1-4; D: .; size: many; DNA: TGTGCCTGGAGGGCCCAAGGGGGGCGGGCGGAAAAACTGTTTTTT; CDR3: CAWRAQGGRAEKLFF
V: TRBV3-1; J: TRBJ2-2; D: .; size: .; DNA: TGTGCCAGCAGCCAAGTTAGCACCGGGGAGCTGTTTTTT; CDR3: CASSQVSTGELFF
V: TRBV20-1; J: TRBJ2-7; D: .; size: few; DNA: TGCAGTGCCAGTATAGACTTCTACGAGCAGTACTTC; CDR3: CSASIDFYEQYF
V: TRBV7-9; J: TRBJ2-7; D: .; size: many; DNA: TGTGCCAGCAGCTCACCGGGACAATTCCACGAGCAGTACTTC; CDR3: CASSSPGQFHEQYF
V: TRBV6-1; J: TRBJ2-7; D: TRBD2; size: .; DNA: TGTGCCAGCAGCGAGAGGACTAGCGGGGGATACGAGCAGTACTTC; CDR3: CASSERTSGGYEQYF
V: TRBV7-9; J: TRBJ2-7; D: .; size: many; DNA: TGTGCCAGCAGTATAGAGAGGGAAGACGAGCAGTACTTC; CDR3: CASSIEREDEQYF
V: TRBV28; J: TRBJ1-2; D: .; size: many; DNA: TGTGCCAGCAGTTTACGGGGTCGGGGTCGTGGCTACACCTTC; CDR3: CASSLRGRGRGYTF
V: TRBV2; J: TRBJ1-1; D: TRBD1; size: many; DNA: TGTGCCAAATTACAGGGGGCGGTCACTGAAGCTTTCTTT; CDR3: CAKLQGAVTEAFF
V: TRBV9; J: TRBJ1-5; D: .; size: many; DNA: TGTGCCAGCAGCCCTGGCGGGCAAAGCAATCAGCCCCAGCATTTT; CDR3: CASSPGGQSNQPQHF
V: TRBV12-3/TRBV12-4; J: TRBJ1-2; D: TRBD1; size: many; DNA: TGTGCCAGCAGTCGGGGGACAGGGGGCTATGGCTACACCTTC; CDR3: CASSRGTGGYGYTF
V: TRBV12-3/TRBV12-4; J: TRBJ2-5; D: .; size: .; DNA: TGTGCCAGCAGTTTCCAGGGCCCAGAGACCCAGTACTTC; CDR3: CASSFQGPETQYF
V: TRBV9; J: TRBJ2-1; D: .; size: .; DNA: TGTGCCAGCAGCGTAGCCAGCGGCAATGAGCAGTTCTTC; CDR3: CASSVASGNEQFF
V: TRBV12-3/TRBV12-4; J: TRBJ1-1; D: .; size: many; DNA: TGTGCCAGCAGTTTAACAGGGAGTGCCACTGAAGCTTTCTTT; CDR3: CASSLTGSATEAFF
V: TRBV29-1; J: TRBJ2-7; D: TRBD1; size: few; DNA: TGCAGCGTTCGCTTGTCAGGGACAGGGCTGACCTACGAGCAGTACTTC; CDR3: CSVRLSGTGLTYEQYF
V: TRBV9; J: TRBJ2-7; D: .; size: few; DNA: TGTGCCAGCAGCGTAGAATTTTTGGGAAGCGAGCAGTACTTC; CDR3: CASSVEFLGSEQYF
V: TRBV28; J: TRBJ1-4; D: .; size: many; DNA: TGTGCCAGCAGTTTCCTGGGGGTGGGTGAAAAACTGTTTTTT; CDR3: CASSFLGVGEKLFF
V: TRBV28; J: TRBJ2-5; D: .; size: many; DNA: TGTGCCAGCAGTTTGGGGGGGCCTGGGGAGACCCAGTACTTC; CDR3: CASSLGGPGETQYF
V: TRBV19; J: TRBJ2-7; D: .; size: .; DNA: TGTGCCAGTGGCACCAGTTTATGGGACGAGCAGTACTTC; CDR3: CASGTSLWDEQYF
V: TRBV7-2; J: TRBJ2-1; D: TRBD2; size: .; DNA: TGTGCCACCAGAACTGGACTAGCAGCTAATGAGCAGTTCTTC; CDR3: CATRTGLAANEQFF
V: TRBV3-1; J: TRBJ1-1; D: .; size: many; DNA: TGTGCCAGCAGCCAACCGCCCCACACTGAAGCTTTCTTT; CDR3: CASSQPPHTEAFF
V: TRBV19; J: TRBJ2-2; D: .; size: .; DNA: TGTGCCAGTAGTATTACGGGGGAGAACGCCGGGGAGCTGTTTTTT; CDR3: CASSITGENAGELFF
V: TRBV19; J: TRBJ1-1; D: .; size: .; DNA: TGTGCCACGTGGGCCCCGGGTAGCACTGAAGCTTTCTTT; CDR3: CATWAPGSTEAFF
V: TRBV7-2; J: TRBJ1-2; D: TRBD1; size: many; DNA: TGTGCCAGCAGCTTAGTTAGCCAGGGGGATGGCTACACCTTC; CDR3: CASSLVSQGDGYTF
V: TRBV6-5; J: TRBJ1-1; D: .; size: .; DNA: TGTGCCAGCAGTTACATAGGGGCAGCTGACACTGAAGCTTTCTTT; CDR3: CASSYIGAADTEAFF
V: TRBV19; J: TRBJ2-7; D: .; size: few; DNA: TGTGCCAGTAGCGGGGAGGACTACGAGCAGTACTTC; CDR3: CASSGEDYEQYF
V: TRBV5-1; J: TRBJ2-7; D: .; size: many; DNA: TGCGCCAGCAGCTCAGGGCCCCCTCTAACCTACGAGCAGTACTTC; CDR3: CASSSGPPLTYEQYF
V: TRBV20-1; J: TRBJ1-4; D: .; size: few; DNA: TGCAGTGCTATGTTAGGTATAAGGGATGAAAAACTGTTTTTT; CDR3: CSAMLGIRDEKLFF
V: TRBV7-2; J: TRBJ1-1; D: .; size: many; DNA: TGTGCCAGCACCCCAGAGGGAGGGAACACTGAAGCTTTCTTT; CDR3: CASTPEGGNTEAFF
V: TRBV28; J: TRBJ2-7; D: .; size: many; DNA: TGTGCCAGCAGCGAACCTACCACCCCACCAGAGGGGGGTAGTCCCTACGAGCAGTACTTC; CDR3: CASSEPTTPPEGGSPYEQYF
V: TRBV6-9; J: TRBJ1-6; D: .; size: .; DNA: TGTGCCAGCAGTTTGAACCGGGGTAATTCACCCCTCCACTTT; CDR3: CASSLNRGNSPLHF
V: TRBV29-1; J: TRBJ2-5; D: .; size: many; DNA: TGCAGCGTTGAGAGGTTAGGGGTCGGCCAGTACTTC; CDR3: CSVERLGVGQYF
V: TRBV19; J: TRBJ1-5; D: .; size: few; DNA: TGTGCCAGTAGTATACAGGTTAGCAATCAGCCCCAGCATTTT; CDR3: CASSIQVSNQPQHF
V: TRBV27; J: TRBJ2-7; D: TRBD2; size: many; DNA: TGTGCCAGCGCAACCCGAGGATCCGAGCGGGAGAGTCCCTACGAGCAGTACTTC; CDR3: CASATRGSERESPYEQYF
V: TRBV6-1; J: TRBJ1-6; D: .; size: many; DNA: TGTGCCAGCAGTGCCGGGTTAGGTGATTCACCCCTCCACTTT; CDR3: CASSAGLGDSPLHF
V: TRBV28; J: TRBJ2-2; D: .; size: few; DNA: TGTGCCAGCAGGCCGATGGGCGGATCCGGGGAGCTGTTTTTT; CDR3: CASRPMGGSGELFF
V: TRBV28; J: TRBJ2-5; D: .; size: few; DNA: TGTGCCAGCAGTTTAGGCCGCGACGGGGAGACCCAGTACTTC; CDR3: CASSLGRDGETQYF
V: TRBV19; J: TRBJ1-5; D: .; size: .; DNA: TGTGCCAGTAGTAAGGGAGAGGATCAGCCCCAGCATTTT; CDR3: CASSKGEDQPQHF
V: TRBV27; J: TRBJ2-1; D: .; size: few; DNA: TGTGCCAGCAGTATCGGGAAAAACTACAATGAGCAGTTCTTC; CDR3: CASSIGKNYNEQFF
V: TRBV6-5; J: TRBJ2-7; D: TRBD2; size: .; DNA: TGTGCCAGCAGTTTGGGTTTAGCGGGAGAGGACGAGCAGTACTTC; CDR3: CASSLGLAGEDEQYF
V: TRBV20-1; J: TRBJ2-7; D: .; size: many; DNA: TGCAGTGCTACCGAGCCCGGCCATGGGTACGAGCAGTACTTC; CDR3: CSATEPGHGYEQYF
V: TRBV15; J: TRBJ2-2; D: TRBD1; size: .; DNA: TGTGGGACAGGGGCTCCGAACACCGGGGAGCTGTTTTTT; CDR3: CGTGAPNTGELFF
V: TRBV27; J: TRBJ1-6; D: .; size: few; DNA: TGTGCCAGCAGCCCCCTTGAGGGATTGGGCATTTCACCCCTCCACTTT; CDR3: CASSPLEGLGISPLHF
V: TRBV3-1; J: TRBJ1-3; D: .; size: .; DNA: TGTGCCAGCAGCCCACCATCGGGGGCTTCAGGAAACACCATATATTTT; CDR3: CASSPPSGASGNTIYF
V: TRBV6-5; J: TRBJ2-7; D: .; size: many; DNA: TGTGCCAGCAGTTACGCCAGGACAGCCTACGAGCAGTACTTC; CDR3: CASSYARTAYEQYF
V: TRBV12-3/TRBV12-4; J: TRBJ2-5; D: .; size: many; DNA: TGTGCCAGCAGTTTAGCCGCGCAGCCTACACTGGAGACCCAGTACTTC; CDR3: CASSLAAQPTLETQYF
V: TRBV28; J: TRBJ2-7; D: TRBD1; size: many; DNA: TGTGCCAGCAGTTCCGGGACAGGGTTTTTCTACGAGCAGTACTTC; CDR3: CASSSGTGFFYEQYF
V: TRBV4-3; J: TRBJ1-1; D: .; size: .; DNA: TGCGCCAGCAGCCAGAGGGCACAGGGTACCACTGAAGCTTTCTTT; CDR3: CASSQRAQGTTEAFF
V: TRBV7-9; J: TRBJ1-2; D: .; size: .; DNA: TGTGCCAGCAGCATAGGGGAATACTATGGCTACACCTTC; CDR3: CASSIGEYYGYTF